Shown below are 24 T cell receptor beta chains from a single sample sequenced in a study of Graves' ophthalmopathy and Graves' hyperthyroidism. Scientists amplified the TCR beta CDR3 regions from RNA transcripts. Second-round multiplex PCR came after first-round RT-PCR with HTBI primers. TCRdb analysed the multiplex PCR reads with MiXCR anew, one entry per CDR3 protein. The repertoire holds under 350,000 distinct CDR3 sequences, with 15% to 20% as singletons. Sample: peripheral blood. Source of these receptors: an adult man with Graves' ophthalmopathy.

Many counts were recorded for this clonotype. This chain connects TRBV5-1 to TRBJ1-1; tentatively, D is TRBD1 (6 bases). The CDR3 is 14 residues long. Trimming took off 4 bases at V and 5 bases at J, with 15 bases between the two ends. The germline gives CDR1 SGHRS, CDR2 YFSETQ. The CDR3 loop reads CASSPQGGLTEAFF. As DNA, the CDR3 is TGCGCCAGCAGCCCACAGGGAGGTTTGACTGAAGCTTTCTTT.

This sequence joins TRBV29-1 and TRBJ2-2; the D is unclear. With 3 bases removed from V and 8 bases from J, the gap between germline ends came to 22 bases. Germline V gives CDR1 SQVTM, CDR2 ANQGSEA. This CDR3 region has 16 residues. The CDR3 region is CSVEHGRATITGELFF. CDR3 DNA sequence: TGCAGCGTTGAGCACGGTAGGGCCACGATCACTGGGGAGCTGTTTTTT.

The sample holds many counts of this clonotype. The V call is TRBV19, the J call TRBJ2-5, with TRBD2 as a possible D gene (5 bases). The germline CDR1 and CDR2 sequences are LNHDA and SQIVND (reference sequence). The length of the CDR3 is 13 residues. The V end was cut by 3 bases, the J end by 3 bases, with 8 bases between. CDR3 coding DNA: TGTGCCAGTAGTATGTGGACTGAAGAGACCCAGTACTTC. Its protein product is CASSMWTEETQYF.

At least ten counts were recorded for this clonotype. This chain links TRBV6-1 with TRBJ2-3; D possibly matches TRBD1 or TRBD2 (6 bases each). The CDR3 extends over 17 amino acids. Germline loops: CDR1 MNHNS, CDR2 SASEGT. Trimming shortened V by 2 bases and J by 4 bases, and 19 bases separated the two germline ends. CDR3 amino acids: CASSEHRGRGGSDTQYF. In DNA, the CDR3 is TGTGCCAGCAGTGAACACCGGGGCAGGGGAGGATCAGATACGCAGTATTTT.

The chain employs TRBV6-1 and TRBJ1-6; 8 nucleotides align to TRBD1. The length of the CDR3 is 16 residues. Germline V gives CDR1 MNHNS, CDR2 SASEGT. V dropped 6 bases and J dropped 5; count of bases not matched to a gene: 9. CDR3 residues: CASSVVRQGNNSPLHF. As DNA, the CDR3 is TGTGCCAGCAGCGTAGTTAGACAGGGGAATAATTCACCCCTCCACTTT.

This clonotype was recorded many times. The CDR3 loop is CASSLGRNSYEQYF. The DNA of the CDR3 is TGCGCCAGCAGCTTGGGCAGAAACTCCTACGAGCAGTACTTC. The chain joins TRBV5-1 to TRBJ2-7, with D hard to call. The germline V gene has CDR1 SGHRS and CDR2 YFSETQ. Trimming took 0 bases from V and 0 from J, leaving 7 bases between them. The CDR3 is made up of 14 amino acids.

This clonotype was observed many times. The chain couples TRBV4-1 to TRBJ1-1; 11 bases line up with TRBD1. V dropped 3 bases and J dropped 5; count of bases not matched to a gene: 8. The germline V gene has CDR1 MGHRA and CDR2 YSYEKL. CDR3 length equals 16 residues. The CDR3 protein is CASSHSRDRGETEAFF. DNA for the CDR3: TGCGCCAGCAGCCACTCACGGGACAGGGGGGAAACTGAAGCTTTCTTT.

CDR3 sequence (DNA): TGTGCCAGCAGTTACGAGGCAGGGGTCAGGGAGCAGTACTTC. Translation: CASSYEAGVREQYF. This sequence joins TRBV6-2 or TRBV6-3 and TRBJ2-7; a possible D gene is TRBD1 (6 bases). Germline values: CDR1 MNHEY, CDR2 SVGEGT. Trimming cost V 2 bases and J 7 bases, with 15 bases left between them. This CDR3 has 14 amino acids.

V is TRBV27 and J is TRBJ2-7, with D tentatively TRBD1 (6 bases). The germline V and J ends were trimmed by 5 bases and 0 bases, with 23 bases remaining between them. The CDR3 contains 18 residues. Germline V gives CDR1 MNHEY, CDR2 SMNVEV (reference sequence). The CDR3 protein is CASSPKSLTGRTSYEQYF. Written as DNA, the CDR3 is TGTGCCAGCAGTCCGAAGTCCCTCACAGGGCGGACCTCCTACGAGCAGTACTTC.

Many counts were recorded for this clonotype. The junction differs from germline at one of its ends, possibly a read error. The chain recombines TRBV6-5 with TRBJ2-7; 8 positions match TRBD1. Looked up from germline, CDR1 is MNHEY and CDR2 is SVGAGI. This CDR3 contains 17 residues. The CDR3 region has the DNA TGTGCCAGCAGTTACACTCCTCAGGGGGCAATCTCCCACGAGCAGTACTTC. Residues: CASSYTPQGAISHEQYF.

Many counts were recorded for this clonotype. The rearrangement links TRBV30 to TRBJ1-2, with TRBD1 identical over 7 bases. Germline loops: CDR1 GTSNPN, CDR2 SVGIG (reference sequence). This CDR3 has 15 residues. Germline trimming cut 0 bases from V and 2 bases from J; bases unmatched to any gene: 6. The CDR3 bases are TGTGCCTGGAGTGTTGGGACAGCGATGAACTATGGCTACACCTTC. It translates to CAWSVGTAMNYGYTF.

At least ten counts were recorded for this clonotype. This chain joins TRBV28 and TRBJ2-5; D remains unclear. The CDR3 loop spans 14 amino acids. The V end was cut by 6 bases, the J end by 0 bases, with 11 bases between. Germline CDR1 and CDR2: MDHEN and SYDVKM. The CDR3 DNA follows: TGTGCCAGCAGGGGCCGACCGTACCAAGAGACCCAGTACTTC. This sequence encodes CASRGRPYQETQYF.

The sample holds many counts of this clonotype. The gene calls are TRBV30 and TRBJ2-5, with TRBD1 identical over 8 bases. From germline, CDR1 is GTSNPN and CDR2 SVGIG (reference sequence). The ends lost 0 bases at V and 4 bases at J; junction bases unmatched: 10. The CDR3 length is 16 residues. The CDR3 DNA sequence: TGTGCCTGGAGTGTACTGAAAGGCAGGGGGCGAGAGACCCAGTACTTC. It codes for CAWSVLKGRGRETQYF.

Details on this clonotype: One junction end does not reproduce the germline sequence, and a read error may be involved. This chain joins TRBV19 and TRBJ1-5; the D is unclear. CDR3 length: 15 residues. The germline CDR1 and CDR2 sequences are LNHDA and SQIVND (reference sequence). This chain's CDR3 is CASRPDAISNQPQPF. The CDR3 bases are TGTGCCAGTAGGCCTGACGCTATCAGCAATCAGCCCCAGCCTTTT.

The sample holds many counts of this clonotype. This CDR3 reads CASSQGGTGTGYNEQYF. The DNA for the CDR3 is TGTGCCAGCAGCCAAGGAGGAACCGGGACAGGGTATAACGAGCAGTACTTC. The V call is TRBV4-2, the J call TRBJ2-7, with 9 bases aligning to TRBD1. J lost 5 bases, V lost 1 base, and 12 bases had no gene match. This CDR3 spans 17 amino acids. The germline V gene has CDR1 LGHNA and CDR2 YNFKEQ.

The gene calls are TRBV28 and TRBJ2-7; 9 positions agree with TRBD2. Germline V gene lookup returns CDR1 MDHEN and CDR2 SYDVKM. Losses at the gene ends were 5 bases for V and 5 bases for J; bases not matched to a gene: 4. The CDR3 covers 13 residues. DNA for the CDR3: TGTGCCAGCAGTGTAGCGGGAGCCAACGAGCAGTACTTC. Protein: CASSVAGANEQYF. The whole variable domain, remainder taken from reference TRBV28 and TRBJ2-7, is DVKVTQSSRYLVKRTGEKVFLECVQDMDHENMFWYRQDPGLGLRLIYFSYDVKMKEKGDIPEGYSVSREKKERFSLILESASTNQTSMYLCASSVAGANEQYFGPGTRLTVT.

The J gene is TRBJ2-7, the V gene TRBV6-1; perhaps TRBD1 as D (7 bases). This CDR3 is 19 amino acids long. CDR1 and CDR2 (germline): MNHNS, SASEGT. Trimming shortened V by 3 bases and J by 2 bases, and 26 bases separated the two germline ends. This CDR3 is CASSDAEGALSIYTYEQYF. The CDR3, as DNA: TGTGCCAGCAGTGACGCGGAGGGGGCCTTGTCCATTTATACCTACGAGCAGTACTTC.

This clonotype was seen at least ten times. V gene TRBV12-5 combines with J gene TRBJ1-1, with D unresolved. CDR3 length: 17 amino acids. From germline, CDR1 is LGHNT and CDR2 FRNRAP. V lost 0 bases, J lost 5 bases, and 19 bases lay in between. The CDR3 sequence: CASGLVHLLLGVTEAFF. The CDR3 coding sequence is TGTGCTAGTGGTTTGGTACATCTTTTGTTAGGCGTGACTGAAGCTTTCTTT. Using reference TRBV12-5 and TRBJ1-1 for the parts outside the CDR3, the full variable domain is DARVTQTPRHKVTEMGQEVTMRCQPILGHNTVFWYRQTMMQGLELLAYFRNRAPLDDSGMPKDRFSAEMPDATLATLKIQPSEPRDSAVYFCASGLVHLLLGVTEAFFGQGTRLTVV.

This clonotype was observed many times. The chain uses TRBV6-1 and TRBJ2-5, with 9 positions matching TRBD1. CDR1 is MNHNS and CDR2 is SASEGT in the germline V gene. The CDR3 contains 15 residues. V dropped 3 bases and J dropped 4; count of bases not matched to a gene: 6. The CDR3 region has the DNA TGTGCCAGCAGTGACTTGGGGACAGGGACAGAGACCCAGTACTTC. Its protein product is CASSDLGTGTETQYF.

The V and J genes are TRBV27 and TRBJ2-7; a possible D gene is TRBD2 (5 bases). The ends were cut back, 8 bases at V and 0 bases at J, with 20 bases in the middle. In germline, CDR1 is MNHEY, CDR2 SMNVEV (reference sequence). CDR3 length: 16 residues. The DNA of the CDR3 is TGTGCCAGCCTCGGTATAACCGGACGGGACTCCTACGAGCAGTACTTC. Translating it yields CASLGITGRDSYEQYF.

This clonotype came up many times. The chain carries TRBV18 and TRBJ2-5, with D possibly being TRBD2 (6 bases). V shed 1 base and J shed 10 bases, with 22 bases lying between them. CDR1 and CDR2 from the germline V gene are KGHSH and LQKENI. The CDR3 covers 16 residues. CDR3 residues: CASSPQTGSALGVQYF. The CDR3 nucleotides read TGTGCCAGCTCACCACAAACCGGGAGTGCCCTAGGTGTCCAGTACTTC.

Ten or more counts support this clonotype. The gene calls are TRBV30 and TRBJ1-2, with D maybe TRBD1 (6 bases). The length of the CDR3 is 14 residues. The V gene lost 4 bases and the J gene lost 2 bases, with 14 bases spanning the gap. In germline, CDR1 is GTSNPN, CDR2 SVGIG (reference sequence). Here the CDR3 DNA reads TGTGCCTGGACCCGTCAAGGGGGGAACTATGGCTACACCTTC. It codes for CAWTRQGGNYGYTF.

In its sample, this clonotype was seen many times. The rearrangement links TRBV30 to TRBJ1-1; the D gene is possibly TRBD1 (6 bases). The CDR3 is 14 amino acids. Germline V CDR1 and CDR2: GTSNPN, SVGIG (reference sequence). The V and J ends lost 2 bases and 0 bases respectively, with 10 bases between them. The CDR3 DNA follows: TGTGCCTGGAGTTCAGGGGTTGTGAACACTGAAGCTTTCTTT. It translates to CAWSSGVVNTEAFF.

This clonotype appeared many times. The chain has TRBV27 and TRBJ1-2, with a possible D match to TRBD1 (5 bases). The CDR3 loop spans 14 amino acids. Deletions cut 6 bases from V and 1 base from J, with 12 bases between. The germline gives CDR1 MNHEY, CDR2 SMNVEV (reference sequence). CDR3 region: CASSPVDSNYGYTF. In DNA form, the CDR3 reads TGTGCCAGCAGCCCAGTCGACAGTAACTATGGCTACACCTTC.